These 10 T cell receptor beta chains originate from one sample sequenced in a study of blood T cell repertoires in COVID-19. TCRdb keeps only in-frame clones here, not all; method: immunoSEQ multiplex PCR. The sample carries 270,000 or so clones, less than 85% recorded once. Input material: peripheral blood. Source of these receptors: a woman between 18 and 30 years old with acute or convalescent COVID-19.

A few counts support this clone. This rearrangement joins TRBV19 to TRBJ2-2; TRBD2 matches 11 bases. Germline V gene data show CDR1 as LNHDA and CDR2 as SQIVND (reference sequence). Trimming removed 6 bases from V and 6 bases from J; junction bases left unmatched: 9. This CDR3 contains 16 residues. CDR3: CASRTLVAGGPGELFF. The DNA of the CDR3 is TGTGCCAGTAGAACACTCGTAGCGGGAGGGCCCGGGGAGCTGTTTTTT. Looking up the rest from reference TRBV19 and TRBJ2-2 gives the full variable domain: DGGITQSPKYLFRKEGQNVTLSCEQNLNHDAMYWYRQDPGQGLRLIYYSQIVNDFQKGDIAEGYSVSREKKESFPLTVTSAQKNPTAFYLCASRTLVAGGPGELFFGEGSRLTVL.

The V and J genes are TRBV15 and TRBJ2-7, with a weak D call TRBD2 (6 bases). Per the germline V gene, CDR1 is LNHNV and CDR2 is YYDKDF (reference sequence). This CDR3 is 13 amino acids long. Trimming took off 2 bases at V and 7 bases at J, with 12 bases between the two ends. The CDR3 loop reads CATSRLGGSEQYF. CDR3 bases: TGTGCCACCAGCAGACTAGGAGGGTCAGAGCAGTACTTC.

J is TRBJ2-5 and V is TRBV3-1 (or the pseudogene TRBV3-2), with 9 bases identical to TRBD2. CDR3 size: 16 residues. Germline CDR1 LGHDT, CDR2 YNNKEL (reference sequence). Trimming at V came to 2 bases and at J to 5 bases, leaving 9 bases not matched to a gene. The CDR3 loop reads CASSQPFSGSGETQYF. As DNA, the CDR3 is TGTGCCAGCAGCCAACCCTTTAGCGGGAGTGGGGAGACCCAGTACTTC.

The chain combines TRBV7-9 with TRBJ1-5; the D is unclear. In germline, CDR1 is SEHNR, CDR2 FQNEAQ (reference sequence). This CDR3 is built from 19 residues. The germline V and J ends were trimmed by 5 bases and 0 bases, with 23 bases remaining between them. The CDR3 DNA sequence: TGTGCCAGCAGCACCCAAGCTCGGGTTGTGGCTGATAGCAATCAGCCCCAGCATTTT. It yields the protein CASSTQARVVADSNQPQHF.

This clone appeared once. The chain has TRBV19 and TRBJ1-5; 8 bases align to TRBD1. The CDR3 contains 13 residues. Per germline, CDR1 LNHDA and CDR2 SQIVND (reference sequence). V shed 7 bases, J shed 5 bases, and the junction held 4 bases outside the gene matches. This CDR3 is CASMSGGDQPQHF. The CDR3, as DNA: TGTGCCAGTATGTCAGGGGGCGATCAGCCCCAGCATTTT.

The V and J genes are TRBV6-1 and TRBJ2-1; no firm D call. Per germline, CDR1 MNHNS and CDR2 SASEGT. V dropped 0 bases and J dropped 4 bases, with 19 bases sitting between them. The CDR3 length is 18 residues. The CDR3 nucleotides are TGTGCCAGCAGTGAAGCGCGTTTTGGGCAAATTAAGTACAATGAGCAGTTCTTC. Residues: CASSEARFGQIKYNEQFF.

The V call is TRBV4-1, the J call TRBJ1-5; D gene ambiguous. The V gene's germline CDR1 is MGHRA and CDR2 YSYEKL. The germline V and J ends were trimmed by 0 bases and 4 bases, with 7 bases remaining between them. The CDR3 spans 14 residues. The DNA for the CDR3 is TGCGCCAGCAGCCAAGAAGCGACGAATCAGCCCCAGCATTTT. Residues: CASSQEATNQPQHF.

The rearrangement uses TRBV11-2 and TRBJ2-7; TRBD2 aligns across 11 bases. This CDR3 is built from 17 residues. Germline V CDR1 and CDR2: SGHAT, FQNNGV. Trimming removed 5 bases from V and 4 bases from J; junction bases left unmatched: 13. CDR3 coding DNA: TGTGCCAGCAGCCCATTCTTAGCGGGAGGGTCCTATTACGAGCAGTACTTC. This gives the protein CASSPFLAGGSYYEQYF. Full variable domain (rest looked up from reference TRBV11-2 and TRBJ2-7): EAGVAQSPRYKIIEKRQSVAFWCNPISGHATLYWYQQILGQGPKLLIQFQNNGVVDDSQLPKDRFSAERLKGVDSTLKIQPAKLEDSAVYLCASSPFLAGGSYYEQYFGPGTRLTVT.

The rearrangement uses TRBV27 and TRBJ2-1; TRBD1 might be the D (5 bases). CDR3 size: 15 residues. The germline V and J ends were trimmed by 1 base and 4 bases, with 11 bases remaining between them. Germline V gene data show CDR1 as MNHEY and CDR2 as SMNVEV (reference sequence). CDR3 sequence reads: CASSLLGQIYNEQFF. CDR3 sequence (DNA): TGTGCCAGCAGTTTATTGGGGCAGATATACAATGAGCAGTTCTTC.

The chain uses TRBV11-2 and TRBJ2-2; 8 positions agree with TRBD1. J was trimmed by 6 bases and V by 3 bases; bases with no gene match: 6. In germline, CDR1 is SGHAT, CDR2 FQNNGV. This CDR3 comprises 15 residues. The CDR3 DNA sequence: TGTGCCAGCAGCTTCCTCCCAGGGGGCCCCGGGGAGCTGTTTTTT. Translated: CASSFLPGGPGELFF.